This TCR beta chain appears in the sequencing data of a study of technical replicates of blood from a handful of donors. The CDR3 spans 16 residues. The germline V gene encodes CDR1 GTSNPN and CDR2 SVGIG (reference sequence). Trimming shortened V by 2 bases and J by 1 base, and 15 bases separated the two germline ends. The protocol was immunoSEQ multiplex PCR, while the TCRdb copy is restricted to in-frame clones and leaves out a portion. Here the sample spans 50,000 to 75,000 clones, 80% to 95% being singletons. The sequencing input was PBMCs. The chain uses TRBV30 and TRBJ2-1; D might be TRBD2 (6 bases). This receptor was obtained from a human donor in good health. Some clones in this sample may be carry-over from other donors' samples. CDR3 coding DNA: TGTGCCTGGAGTAGGGCTGGAGGGAGGTCCTACAATGAGCAGTTCTTC. Translating it yields CAWSRAGGRSYNEQFF.